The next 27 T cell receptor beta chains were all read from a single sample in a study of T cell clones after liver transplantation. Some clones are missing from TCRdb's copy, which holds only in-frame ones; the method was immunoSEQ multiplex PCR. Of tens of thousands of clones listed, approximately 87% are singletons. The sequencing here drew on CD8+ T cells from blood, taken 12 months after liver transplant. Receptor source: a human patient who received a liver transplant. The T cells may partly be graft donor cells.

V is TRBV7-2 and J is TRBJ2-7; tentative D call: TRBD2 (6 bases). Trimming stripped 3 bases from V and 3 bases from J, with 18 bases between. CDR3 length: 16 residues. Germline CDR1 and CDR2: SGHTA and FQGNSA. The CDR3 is CASSLGPGGGIYEQYF. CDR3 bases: TGTGCCAGCAGCTTGGGCCCCGGGGGTGGGATCTACGAGCAGTACTTC.

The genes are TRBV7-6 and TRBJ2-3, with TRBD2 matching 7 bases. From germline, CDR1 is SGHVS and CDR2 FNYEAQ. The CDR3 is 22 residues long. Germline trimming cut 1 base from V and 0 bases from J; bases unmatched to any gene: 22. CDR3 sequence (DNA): TGTGCCAGCAGCTTAGTAGCCCGCTCTAGCGGAACTAGTTCATCTAGCACAGATACGCAGTATTTT. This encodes CASSLVARSSGTSSSSTDTQYF.

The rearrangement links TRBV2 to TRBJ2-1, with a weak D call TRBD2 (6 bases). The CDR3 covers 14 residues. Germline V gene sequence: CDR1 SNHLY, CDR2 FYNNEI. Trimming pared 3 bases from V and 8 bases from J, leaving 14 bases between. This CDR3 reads CASSDAGWGDEQFF. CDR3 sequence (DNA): TGTGCCAGCAGTGATGCGGGTTGGGGGGATGAGCAGTTCTTC.

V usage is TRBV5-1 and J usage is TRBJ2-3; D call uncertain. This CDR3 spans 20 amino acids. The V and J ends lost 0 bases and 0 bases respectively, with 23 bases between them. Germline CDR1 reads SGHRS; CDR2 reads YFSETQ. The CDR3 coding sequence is TGCGCCAGCAGCTTGGGCCAGCGAGAAACATTTACCAGTAGCACAGATACGCAGTATTTT. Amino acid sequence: CASSLGQRETFTSSTDTQYF.

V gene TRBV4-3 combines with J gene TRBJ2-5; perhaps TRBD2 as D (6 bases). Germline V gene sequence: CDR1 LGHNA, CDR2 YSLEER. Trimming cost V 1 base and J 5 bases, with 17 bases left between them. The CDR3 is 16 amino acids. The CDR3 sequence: CASSQGSGGAKETQYF. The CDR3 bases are TGCGCCAGCAGCCAAGGTTCCGGAGGGGCTAAGGAGACCCAGTACTTC.

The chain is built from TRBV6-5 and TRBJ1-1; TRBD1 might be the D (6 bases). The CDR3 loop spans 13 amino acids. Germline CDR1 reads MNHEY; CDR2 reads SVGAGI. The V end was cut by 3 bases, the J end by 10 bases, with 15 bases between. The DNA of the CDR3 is TGTGCCAGCAGTTATTTGGGGGGCGATTTAGCTTTCTTT. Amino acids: CASSYLGGDLAFF.

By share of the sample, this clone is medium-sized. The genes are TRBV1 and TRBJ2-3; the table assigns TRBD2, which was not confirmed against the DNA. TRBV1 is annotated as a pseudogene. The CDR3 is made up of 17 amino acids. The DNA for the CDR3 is TGCACCAGCAGCCAACAAGGACTAGCGGGAGGGCCAGATACGCAGTATTTT. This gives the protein CTSSQQGLAGGPDTQYF.

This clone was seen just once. DNA for the CDR3: TGTGCCAGCCGGGACAGGGGTAGTACCGGGGAGCTGTTTTTT. Amino acids: CASRDRGSTGELFF. The rearrangement links TRBV19 to TRBJ2-2, with 10 positions matching TRBD1. The germline gives CDR1 LNHDA, CDR2 SQIVND (reference sequence). The CDR3 is 14 amino acids. Trimming cost V 9 bases and J 5 bases; bases outside gene matches: 6.

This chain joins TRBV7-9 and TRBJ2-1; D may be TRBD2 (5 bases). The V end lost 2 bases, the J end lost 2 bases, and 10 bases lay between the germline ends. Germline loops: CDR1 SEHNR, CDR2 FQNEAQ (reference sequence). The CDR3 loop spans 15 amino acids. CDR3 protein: CASSLMRVTYNEQFF. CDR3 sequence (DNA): TGTGCCAGCAGCTTAATGCGGGTAACCTACAATGAGCAGTTCTTC.

CDR3 nucleotides: TGTGCCAGCAGCGTCCGACCACAGGGCACTGAAGCTTTCTTT. Translation: CASSVRPQGTEAFF. The chain employs TRBV9 and TRBJ1-1; perhaps TRBD1 as D (6 bases). The CDR3 sequence is 14 residues long. The V gene's germline CDR1 is SGDLS and CDR2 YYNGEE. The ends were cut back, 2 bases at V and 4 bases at J, with 12 bases in the middle.

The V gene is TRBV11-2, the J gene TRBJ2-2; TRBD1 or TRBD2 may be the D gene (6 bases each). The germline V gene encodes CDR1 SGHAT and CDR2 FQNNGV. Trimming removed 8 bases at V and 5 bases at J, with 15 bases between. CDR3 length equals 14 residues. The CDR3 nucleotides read TGTGCCAGCGGGGGGCGACGTGGGACCGGGGAGCTGTTTTTT. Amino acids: CASGGRRGTGELFF.

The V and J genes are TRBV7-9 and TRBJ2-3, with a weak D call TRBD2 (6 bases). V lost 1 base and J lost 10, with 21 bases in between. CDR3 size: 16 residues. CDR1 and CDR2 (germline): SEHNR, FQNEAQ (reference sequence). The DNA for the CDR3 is TGTGCCAGCAGCTTAGGCTACCAGCGTCTTAGGGAGGCGCAGTATTTT. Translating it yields CASSLGYQRLREAQYF.

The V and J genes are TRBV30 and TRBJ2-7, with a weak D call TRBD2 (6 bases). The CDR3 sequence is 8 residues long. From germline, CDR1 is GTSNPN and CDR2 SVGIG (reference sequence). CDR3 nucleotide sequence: TGTGCTACGCGGGGGCAGTACTTC. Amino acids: CATRGQYF.

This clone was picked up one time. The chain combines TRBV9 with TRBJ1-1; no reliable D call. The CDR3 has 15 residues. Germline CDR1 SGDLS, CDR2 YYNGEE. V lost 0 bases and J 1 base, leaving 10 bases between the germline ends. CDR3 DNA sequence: TGTGCCAGCAGCGTAGGAACGGCTAAGAACACTGAAGCTTTCTTT. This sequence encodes CASSVGTAKNTEAFF.

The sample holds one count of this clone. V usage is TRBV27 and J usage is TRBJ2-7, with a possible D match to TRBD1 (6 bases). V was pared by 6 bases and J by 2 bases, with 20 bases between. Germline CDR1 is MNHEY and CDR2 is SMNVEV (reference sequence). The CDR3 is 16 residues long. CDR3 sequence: CASSPPLLGGPYEQYF. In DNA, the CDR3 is TGTGCCAGCAGCCCACCTCTTTTAGGGGGTCCCTACGAGCAGTACTTC.

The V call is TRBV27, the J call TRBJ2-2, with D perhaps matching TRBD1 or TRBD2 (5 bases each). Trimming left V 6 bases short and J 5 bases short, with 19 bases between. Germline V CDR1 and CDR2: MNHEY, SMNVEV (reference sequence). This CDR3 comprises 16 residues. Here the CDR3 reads CASRLGPVASTGELFF. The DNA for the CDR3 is TGTGCCAGCAGACTGGGACCCGTCGCGTCTACCGGGGAGCTGTTTTTT.

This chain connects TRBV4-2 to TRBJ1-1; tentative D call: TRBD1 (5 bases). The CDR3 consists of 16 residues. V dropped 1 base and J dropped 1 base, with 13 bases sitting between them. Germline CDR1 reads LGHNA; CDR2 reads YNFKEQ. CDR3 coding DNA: TGTGCCAGCAGCCAAGGGGAGGGGAGGAGGAACACTGAAGCTTTCTTT. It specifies CASSQGEGRRNTEAFF.

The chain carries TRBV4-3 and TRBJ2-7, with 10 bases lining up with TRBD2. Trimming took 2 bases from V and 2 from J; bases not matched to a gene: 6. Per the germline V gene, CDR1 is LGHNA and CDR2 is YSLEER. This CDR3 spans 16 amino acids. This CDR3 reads CASSQLTSGVTYEQYF. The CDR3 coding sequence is TGCGCCAGCAGCCAACTTACTAGCGGGGTAACCTACGAGCAGTACTTC.

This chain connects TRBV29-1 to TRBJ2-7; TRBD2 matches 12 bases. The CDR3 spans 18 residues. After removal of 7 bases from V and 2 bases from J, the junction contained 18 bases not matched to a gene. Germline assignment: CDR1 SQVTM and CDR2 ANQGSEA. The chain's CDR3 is CSAQGPSGLAGGPYEQYF. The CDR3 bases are TGCAGCGCTCAGGGACCGAGCGGGCTAGCGGGAGGGCCCTACGAGCAGTACTTC.

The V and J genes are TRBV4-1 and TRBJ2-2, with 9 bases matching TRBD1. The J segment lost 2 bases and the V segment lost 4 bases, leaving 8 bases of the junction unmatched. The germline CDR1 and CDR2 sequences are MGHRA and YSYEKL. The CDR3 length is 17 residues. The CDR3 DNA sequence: TGCGCCAGCAGCCCCCATGGGACAGGGTACAACACCGGGGAGCTGTTTTTT. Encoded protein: CASSPHGTGYNTGELFF.

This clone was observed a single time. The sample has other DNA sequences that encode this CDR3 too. CDR3 in amino acids: CASSPSGANVLTF. The CDR3 DNA sequence: TGTGCCAGCAGTCCCTCTGGGGCCAACGTCCTGACTTTC. This chain connects TRBV27 to TRBJ2-6; D not resolved. Trimming took 5 bases from V and 0 from J, leaving 2 bases between them. Germline lookup yields CDR1 MNHEY and CDR2 SMNVEV (reference sequence). The CDR3 is 13 residues long.

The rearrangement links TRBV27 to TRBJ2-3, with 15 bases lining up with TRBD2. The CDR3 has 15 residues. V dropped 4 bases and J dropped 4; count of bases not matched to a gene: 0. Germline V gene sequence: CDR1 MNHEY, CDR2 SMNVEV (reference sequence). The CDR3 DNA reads TGTGCCAGCAGTTGGACTAGCGGGAGGGCAGATACGCAGTATTTT. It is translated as CASSWTSGRADTQYF.

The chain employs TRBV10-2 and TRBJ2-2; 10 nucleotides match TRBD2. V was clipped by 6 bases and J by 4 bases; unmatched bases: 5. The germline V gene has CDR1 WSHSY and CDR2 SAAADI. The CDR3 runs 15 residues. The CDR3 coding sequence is TGCGCCAGCAGGATACTAGCGGGAAGCACCGGGGAGCTGTTTTTT. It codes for CASRILAGSTGELFF.

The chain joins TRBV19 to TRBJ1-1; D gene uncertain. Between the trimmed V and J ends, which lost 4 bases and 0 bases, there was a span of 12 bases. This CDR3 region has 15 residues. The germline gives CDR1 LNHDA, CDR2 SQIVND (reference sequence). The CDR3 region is CASSTHDSLNTEAFF. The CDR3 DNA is TGTGCCAGTAGTACCCATGACTCCCTGAACACTGAAGCTTTCTTT.

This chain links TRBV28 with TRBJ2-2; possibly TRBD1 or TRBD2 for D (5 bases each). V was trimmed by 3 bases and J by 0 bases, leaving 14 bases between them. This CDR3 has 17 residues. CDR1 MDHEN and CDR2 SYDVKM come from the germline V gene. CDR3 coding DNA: TGTGCCAGCAGTTTCCCCCCGGGGCAGCCGAACACCGGGGAGCTGTTTTTT. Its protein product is CASSFPPGQPNTGELFF. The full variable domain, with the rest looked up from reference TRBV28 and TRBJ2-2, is DVKVTQSSRYLVKRTGEKVFLECVQDMDHENMFWYRQDPGLGLRLIYFSYDVKMKEKGDIPEGYSVSREKKERFSLILESASTNQTSMYLCASSFPPGQPNTGELFFGEGSRLTVL.

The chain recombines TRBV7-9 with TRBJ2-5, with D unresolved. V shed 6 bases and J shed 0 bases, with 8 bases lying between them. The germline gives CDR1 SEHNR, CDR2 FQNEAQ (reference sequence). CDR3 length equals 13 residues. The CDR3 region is CASSISYQETQYF. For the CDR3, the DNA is TGTGCCAGCAGTATATCGTACCAAGAGACCCAGTACTTC.

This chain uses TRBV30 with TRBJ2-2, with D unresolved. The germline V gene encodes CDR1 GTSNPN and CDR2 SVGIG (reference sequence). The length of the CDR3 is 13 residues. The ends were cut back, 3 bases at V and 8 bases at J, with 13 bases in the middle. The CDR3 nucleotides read TGTGCCTGGAGAATAGGACGGGTAGGGGAGCTGTTTTTT. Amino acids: CAWRIGRVGELFF.